Presented here are 2 T cell receptor beta chains from one specimen sequenced in a study of T cell repertoires in cytomegalovirus infection. TCRdb fed the reads into MiXCR, producing one record per CDR3 protein. The sample has roughly 990,000 distinct CDR3 sequences, more than 25% seen once. These receptors are not linked to any known antigen. The sequencing used cultured CD8+ T cells from PBMCs, collected from culture after CMV antigen stimulation. The receptors stem from a human donor in good health (CMV status not recorded). Some clones in this sample may be carry-over from other donors' samples.

This clonotype was observed at least ten times. The chain uses TRBV6-1 and TRBJ1-1; no clear D gene. Per the germline V gene, CDR1 is MNHNS and CDR2 is SASEGT. CDR3 size: 16 residues. Trimming stripped 5 bases from V and 4 bases from J, with 20 bases between. DNA of the CDR3: TGTGCCAGCAGTTTGGGTCTTAAGACGGTACTCACTGAAGCTTTCTTT. As protein: CASSLGLKTVLTEAFF.

This chain uses TRBV11-1 with TRBJ2-1, with 14 bases identical to TRBD2. Germline assignment: CDR1 SGHAT and CDR2 FQDESV (reference sequence). The CDR3 is 17 residues long. V was clipped by 5 bases and J by 0 bases; unmatched bases: 3. The CDR3 region is CASSGTSGGFSYNEQFF. CDR3 bases: TGTGCCAGCAGCGGGACTAGCGGGGGATTCTCCTACAATGAGCAGTTCTTC.